This T cell receptor (beta chain) was captured in a study of T cells in localized non-small cell lung cancer. Germline CDR1 is SGHRS and CDR2 is YFSETQ. With V trimmed by 0 bases and J by 1 base, 0 bases remained unmatched. This CDR3 contains 15 residues. In this sample, this clone turned up once. The target antigen is unknown. Broader study findings: Paired adjacent lung recovered a median roughly 56 of the top 100 tumor clones. Uninvolved nearby lung showed the greatest T cell clonality, exceeding that found in tumor. Heterogeneity stays possible, as sequencing covered only one tumor region. Patients showing higher blood T cell density tended to see longer overall survival.

Sequenced by immunoSEQ multiplex PCR; TCRdb stores in-frame clones only, minus some. The table lists some 56,000 clones, 70% to 90% of them singletons. This receptor was identified in a woman aged 40 to 75 with stage I lung adenocarcinoma. The material sequenced was peripheral blood, taken before any cancer treatment. The V and J genes are TRBV5-1 and TRBJ1-5; the match to TRBD1 covers 8 bases. CDR3 nucleotides: TGCGCCAGCAGCTTGGACAGGGGGAGCAATCAGCCCCAGCATTTT. Protein: CASSLDRGSNQPQHF.